This section outlines one T cell receptor (beta chain) sequence together with its context. Trimming at V came to 3 bases and at J to 6 bases, leaving 7 bases not matched to a gene. The CDR3 length is 15 residues. Germline loops: CDR1 MDHEN, CDR2 SYDVKM. Data came from immunoSEQ multiplex PCR; TCRdb stores just in-frame clones and leaves some out. The sample records approximately 340,000 clones, about nine tenths being singletons. The record originates from a study of blood T cell repertoires in COVID-19. This TCR derives from a man aged 30 to 45 with COVID-19, enrolled during active disease. This chain links TRBV28 with TRBJ2-3; 9 bases match TRBD2. The sample consisted of peripheral blood. The CDR3 region is CASSFLREGGDTQYF. As DNA, the CDR3 is TGTGCCAGCAGTTTCCTGCGGGAGGGAGGGGATACGCAGTATTTT. The full variable domain, completed using reference TRBV28 and TRBJ2-3, is DVKVTQSSRYLVKRTGEKVFLECVQDMDHENMFWYRQDPGLGLRLIYFSYDVKMKEKGDIPEGYSVSREKKERFSLILESASTNQTSMYLCASSFLREGGDTQYFGPGTRLTVL.